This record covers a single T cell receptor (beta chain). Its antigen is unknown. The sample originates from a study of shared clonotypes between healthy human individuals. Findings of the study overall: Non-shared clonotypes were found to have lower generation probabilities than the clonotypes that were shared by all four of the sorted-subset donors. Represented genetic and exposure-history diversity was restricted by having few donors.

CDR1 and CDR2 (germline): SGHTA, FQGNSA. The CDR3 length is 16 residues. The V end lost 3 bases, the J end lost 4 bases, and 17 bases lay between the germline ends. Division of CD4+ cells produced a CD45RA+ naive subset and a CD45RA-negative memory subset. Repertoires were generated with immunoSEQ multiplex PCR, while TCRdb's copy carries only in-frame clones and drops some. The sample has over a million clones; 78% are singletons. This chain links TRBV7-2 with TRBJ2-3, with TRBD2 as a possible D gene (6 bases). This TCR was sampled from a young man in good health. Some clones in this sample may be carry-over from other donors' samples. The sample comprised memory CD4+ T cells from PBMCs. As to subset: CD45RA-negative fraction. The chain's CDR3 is CASSFGVWRGADTQYF. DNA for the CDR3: TGTGCCAGCAGCTTCGGTGTGTGGCGCGGGGCAGATACGCAGTATTTT.